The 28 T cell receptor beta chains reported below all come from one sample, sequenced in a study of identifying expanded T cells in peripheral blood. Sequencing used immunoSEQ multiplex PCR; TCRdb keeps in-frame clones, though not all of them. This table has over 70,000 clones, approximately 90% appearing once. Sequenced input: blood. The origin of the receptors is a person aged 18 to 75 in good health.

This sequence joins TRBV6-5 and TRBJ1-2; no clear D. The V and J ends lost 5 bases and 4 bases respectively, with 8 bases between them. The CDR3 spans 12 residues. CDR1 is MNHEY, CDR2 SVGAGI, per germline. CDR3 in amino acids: CASSSDPYGYTF. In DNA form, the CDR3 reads TGTGCCAGCAGTAGTGACCCCTATGGCTACACCTTC.

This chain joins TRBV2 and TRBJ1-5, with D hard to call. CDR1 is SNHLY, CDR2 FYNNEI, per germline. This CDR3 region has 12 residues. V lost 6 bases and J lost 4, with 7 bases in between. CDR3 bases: TGTGCCAGCAGGTTAACGAATCAGCCCCAGCATTTT. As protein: CASRLTNQPQHF.

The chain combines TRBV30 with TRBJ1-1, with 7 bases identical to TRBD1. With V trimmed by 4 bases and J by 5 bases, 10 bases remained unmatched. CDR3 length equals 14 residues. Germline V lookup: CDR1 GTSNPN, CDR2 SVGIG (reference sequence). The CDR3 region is CAWKSKGAGTEAFF. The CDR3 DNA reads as TGTGCCTGGAAAAGTAAGGGGGCCGGTACTGAAGCTTTCTTT.

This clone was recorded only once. CDR3 loop: CASSASGTSGNEQFF. The CDR3 DNA reads TGTGCCAGCAGCGCCTCCGGGACTAGCGGCAATGAGCAGTTCTTC. This chain links TRBV7-2 with TRBJ2-1; 11 bases agree with TRBD2. The CDR3 spans 15 residues. Germline assignment: CDR1 SGHTA and CDR2 FQGNSA. After removal of 5 bases from V and 6 bases from J, the junction contained 6 bases not matched to a gene.

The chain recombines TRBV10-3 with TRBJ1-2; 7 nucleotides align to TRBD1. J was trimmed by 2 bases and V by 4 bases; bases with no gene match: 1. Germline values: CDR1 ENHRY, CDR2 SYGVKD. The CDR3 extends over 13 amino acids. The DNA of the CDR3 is TGTGCCATCAGTGGGGACAGAAACTATGGCTACACCTTC. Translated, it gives CAISGDRNYGYTF.

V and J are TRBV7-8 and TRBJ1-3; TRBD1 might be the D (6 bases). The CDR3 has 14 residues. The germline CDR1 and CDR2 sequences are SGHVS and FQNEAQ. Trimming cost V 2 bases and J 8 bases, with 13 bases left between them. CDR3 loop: CASSLRDTGDTIYF. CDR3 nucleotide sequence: TGTGCCAGCAGCTTAAGGGACACCGGTGACACCATATATTTT. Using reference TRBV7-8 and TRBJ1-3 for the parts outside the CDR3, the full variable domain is GAGVSQSPRYKVAKRGQDVALRCDPISGHVSLFWYQQALGQGPEFLTYFQNEAQLDKSGLPSDRFFAERPEGSVSTLKIQRTQQEDSAVYLCASSLRDTGDTIYFGEGSWLTVV.

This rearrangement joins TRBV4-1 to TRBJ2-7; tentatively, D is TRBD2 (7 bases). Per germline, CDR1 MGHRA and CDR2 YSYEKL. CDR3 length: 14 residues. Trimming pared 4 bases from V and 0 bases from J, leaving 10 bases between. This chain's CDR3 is CASSPGDYSYEQYF. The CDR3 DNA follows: TGCGCCAGCAGCCCAGGGGACTACTCCTACGAGCAGTACTTC.

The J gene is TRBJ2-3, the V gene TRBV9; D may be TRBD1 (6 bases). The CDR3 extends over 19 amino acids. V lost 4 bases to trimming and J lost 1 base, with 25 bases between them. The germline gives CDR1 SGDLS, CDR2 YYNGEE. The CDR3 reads CASSFRGHNRDNRTDTQYF. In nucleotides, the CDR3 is TGTGCCAGCAGCTTCCGAGGCCATAACCGGGACAACCGCACAGATACGCAGTATTTT.

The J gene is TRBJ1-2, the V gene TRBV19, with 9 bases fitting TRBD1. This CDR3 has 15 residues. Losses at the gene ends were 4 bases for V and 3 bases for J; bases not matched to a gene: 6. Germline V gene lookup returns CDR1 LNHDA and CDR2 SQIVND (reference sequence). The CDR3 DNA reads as TGTGCCAGTAGTACCACAGGGGGCCGGGACTATGGCTACACCTTC. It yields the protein CASSTTGGRDYGYTF.

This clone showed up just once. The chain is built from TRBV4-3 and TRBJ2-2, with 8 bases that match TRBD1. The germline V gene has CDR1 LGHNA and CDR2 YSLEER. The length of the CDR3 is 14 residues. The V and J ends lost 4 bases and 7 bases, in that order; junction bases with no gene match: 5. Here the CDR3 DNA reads TGCGCCAGCAGCCCGACAGGGGCCGTCGGGGAGCTGTTTTTT. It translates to CASSPTGAVGELFF.

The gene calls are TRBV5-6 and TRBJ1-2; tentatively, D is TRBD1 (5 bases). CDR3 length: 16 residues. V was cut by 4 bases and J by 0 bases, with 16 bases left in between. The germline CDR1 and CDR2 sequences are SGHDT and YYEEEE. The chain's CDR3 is CASSEAEGTTNYGYTF. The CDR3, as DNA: TGTGCCAGCAGCGAAGCTGAGGGGACGACTAACTATGGCTACACCTTC.

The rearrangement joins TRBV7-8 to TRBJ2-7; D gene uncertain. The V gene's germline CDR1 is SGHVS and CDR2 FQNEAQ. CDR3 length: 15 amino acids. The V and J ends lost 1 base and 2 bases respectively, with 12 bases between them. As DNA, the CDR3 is TGTGCCAGCAGCTTAGGTTCCCGCCATACCTACGAGCAGTACTTC. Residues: CASSLGSRHTYEQYF.

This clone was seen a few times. The CDR3 region is CASSPSVAGQPQHF. The CDR3, as DNA: TGTGCCAGCAGCCCCTCTGTGGCCGGACAGCCCCAGCATTTT. This chain joins TRBV7-2 and TRBJ1-5, with D unclear. V shed 5 bases and J shed 7 bases, with 15 bases lying between them. This CDR3 has 14 amino acids. Germline V gene data show CDR1 as SGHTA and CDR2 as FQGNSA.

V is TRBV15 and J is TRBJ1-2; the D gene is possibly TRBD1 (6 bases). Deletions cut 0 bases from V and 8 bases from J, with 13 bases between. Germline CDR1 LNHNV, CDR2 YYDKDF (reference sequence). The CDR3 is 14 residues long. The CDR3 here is CATSRDRGAGGYTF. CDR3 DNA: TGTGCCACCAGCAGAGATCGGGGGGCTGGAGGCTACACCTTC. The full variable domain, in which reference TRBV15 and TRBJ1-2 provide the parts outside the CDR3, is DAMVIQNPRYQVTQFGKPVTLSCSQTLNHNVMYWYQQKSSQAPKLLFHYYDKDFNNEADTPDNFQSRRPNTSFCFLDIRSPGLGDTAMYLCATSRDRGAGGYTFGSGTRLTVV.

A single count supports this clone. CDR3 sequence: CASSFGNEAFF. In DNA, the CDR3 is TGTGCCAGCAGCTTCGGGAATGAAGCTTTCTTT. The rearrangement joins TRBV7-6 to TRBJ1-1; D not resolved. V lost 3 bases and J 7 bases, leaving 6 bases between the germline ends. CDR3 size: 11 residues. Looked up from germline, CDR1 is SGHVS and CDR2 is FNYEAQ.

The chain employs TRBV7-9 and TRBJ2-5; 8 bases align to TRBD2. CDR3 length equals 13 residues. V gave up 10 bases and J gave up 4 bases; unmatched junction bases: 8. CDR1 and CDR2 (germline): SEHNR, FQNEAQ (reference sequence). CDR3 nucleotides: TGTGCCACCTCGACCGGGACTAGAGAGACCCAGTACTTC. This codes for CATSTGTRETQYF.

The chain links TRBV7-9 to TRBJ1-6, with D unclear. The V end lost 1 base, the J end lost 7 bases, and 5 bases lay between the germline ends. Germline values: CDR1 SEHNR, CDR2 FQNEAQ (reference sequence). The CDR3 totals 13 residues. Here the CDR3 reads CASSLVENSPLHF. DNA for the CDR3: TGTGCCAGCAGCTTAGTAGAGAATTCACCCCTCCACTTT.

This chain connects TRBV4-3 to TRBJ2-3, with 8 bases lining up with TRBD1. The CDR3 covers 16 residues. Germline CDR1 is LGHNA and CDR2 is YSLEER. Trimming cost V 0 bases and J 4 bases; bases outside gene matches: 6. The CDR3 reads CASSQDRTGWADTQYF. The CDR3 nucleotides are TGCGCCAGCAGCCAAGATCGGACAGGGTGGGCAGATACGCAGTATTTT.

Written as DNA, the CDR3 is TGTGCTAGTGGTTTGGGACAGGGGGCAACAGATACGCAGTATTTT. It translates to CASGLGQGATDTQYF. The rearrangement uses TRBV12-5 and TRBJ2-3; 10 bases line up with TRBD1. The CDR3 spans 15 residues. Looked up from germline, CDR1 is LGHNT and CDR2 is FRNRAP. After removal of 1 base from V and 3 bases from J, the junction contained 1 base not matched to a gene.

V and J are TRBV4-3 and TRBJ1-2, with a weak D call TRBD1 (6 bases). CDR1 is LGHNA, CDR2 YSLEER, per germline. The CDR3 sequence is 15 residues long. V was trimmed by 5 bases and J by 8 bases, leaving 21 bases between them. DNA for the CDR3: TGCGCCAGCAGCGAGGGGGGTCTCAGAGATCGGGGCTACACCTTC. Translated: CASSEGGLRDRGYTF.

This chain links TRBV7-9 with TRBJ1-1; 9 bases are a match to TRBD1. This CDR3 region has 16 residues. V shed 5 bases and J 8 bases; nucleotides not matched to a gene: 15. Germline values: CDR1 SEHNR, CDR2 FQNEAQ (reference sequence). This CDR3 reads CASSGRGTGRPREAFF. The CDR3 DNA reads TGTGCCAGCAGCGGGCGAGGGACAGGGAGACCTAGGGAAGCTTTCTTT.

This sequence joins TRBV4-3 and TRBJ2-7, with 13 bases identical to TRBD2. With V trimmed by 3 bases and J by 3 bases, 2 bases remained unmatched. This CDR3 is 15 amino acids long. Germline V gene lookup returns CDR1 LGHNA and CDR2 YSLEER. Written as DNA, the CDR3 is TGCGCCAGCAGCCACGGACTAGCGGGGGACTACGAGCAGTACTTC. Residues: CASSHGLAGDYEQYF.

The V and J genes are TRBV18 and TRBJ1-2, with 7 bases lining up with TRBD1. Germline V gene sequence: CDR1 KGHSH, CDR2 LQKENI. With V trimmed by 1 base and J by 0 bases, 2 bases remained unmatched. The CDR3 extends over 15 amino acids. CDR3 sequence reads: CASSPRQGANYGYTF. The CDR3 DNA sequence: TGTGCCAGCTCACCACGGCAGGGGGCTAACTATGGCTACACCTTC.

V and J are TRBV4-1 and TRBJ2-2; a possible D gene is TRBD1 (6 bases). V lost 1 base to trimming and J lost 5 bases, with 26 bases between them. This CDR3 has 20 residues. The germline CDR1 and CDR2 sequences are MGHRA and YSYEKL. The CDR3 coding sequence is TGCGCCAGCAGCCAAGGATTGTACACCGACAGGTCGGTGAATACCGGGGAGCTGTTTTTT. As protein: CASSQGLYTDRSVNTGELFF.

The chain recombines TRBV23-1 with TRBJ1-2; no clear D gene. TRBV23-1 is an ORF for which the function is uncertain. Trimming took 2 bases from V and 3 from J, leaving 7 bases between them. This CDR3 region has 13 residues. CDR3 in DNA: TGCGCCAGCAGTCAAGCCCCGTACTATGGCTACACCTTC. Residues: CASSQAPYYGYTF.

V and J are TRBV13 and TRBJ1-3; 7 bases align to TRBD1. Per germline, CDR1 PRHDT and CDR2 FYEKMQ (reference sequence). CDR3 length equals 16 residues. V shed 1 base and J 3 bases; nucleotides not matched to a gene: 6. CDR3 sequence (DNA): TGTGCCAGCAGCTTAGCAGGGGGGAATCTTGGAAACACCATATATTTT. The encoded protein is CASSLAGGNLGNTIYF.

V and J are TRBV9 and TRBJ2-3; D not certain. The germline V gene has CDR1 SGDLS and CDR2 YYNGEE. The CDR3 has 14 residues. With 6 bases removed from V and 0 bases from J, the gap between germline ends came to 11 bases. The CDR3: CASNTGASTDTQYF. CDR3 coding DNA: TGTGCCAGCAACACGGGTGCGAGCACAGATACGCAGTATTTT.

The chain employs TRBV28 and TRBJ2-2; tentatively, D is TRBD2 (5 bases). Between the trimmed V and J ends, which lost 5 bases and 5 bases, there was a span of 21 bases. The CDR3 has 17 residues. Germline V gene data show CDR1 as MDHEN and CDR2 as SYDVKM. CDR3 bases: TGTGCCAGCAGTCCGCTGGACCAACCCTCGGGGACCGGGGAGCTGTTTTTT. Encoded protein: CASSPLDQPSGTGELFF.